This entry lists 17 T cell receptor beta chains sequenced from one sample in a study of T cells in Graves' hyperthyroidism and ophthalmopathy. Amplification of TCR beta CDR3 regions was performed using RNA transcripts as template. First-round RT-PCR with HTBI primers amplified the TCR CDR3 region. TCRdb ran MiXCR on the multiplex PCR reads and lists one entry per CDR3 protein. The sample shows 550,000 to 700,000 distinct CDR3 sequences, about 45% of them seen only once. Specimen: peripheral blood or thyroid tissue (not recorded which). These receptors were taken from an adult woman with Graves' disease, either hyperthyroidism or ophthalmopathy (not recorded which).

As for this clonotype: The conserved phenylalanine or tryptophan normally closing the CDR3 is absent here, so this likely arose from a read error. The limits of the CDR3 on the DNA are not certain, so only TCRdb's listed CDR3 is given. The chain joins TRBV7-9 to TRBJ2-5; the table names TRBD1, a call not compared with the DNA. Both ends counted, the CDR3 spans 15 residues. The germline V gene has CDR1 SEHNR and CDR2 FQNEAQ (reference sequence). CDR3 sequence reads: CASSGDQPHGYTFGS.

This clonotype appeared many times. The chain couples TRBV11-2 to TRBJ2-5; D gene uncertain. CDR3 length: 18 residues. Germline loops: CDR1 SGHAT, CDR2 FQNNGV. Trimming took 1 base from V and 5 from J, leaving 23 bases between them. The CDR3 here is CASSLVLTPPTAMETQYF. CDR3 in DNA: TGTGCCAGCAGCTTAGTTTTGACACCCCCCACGGCCATGGAGACCCAGTACTTC.

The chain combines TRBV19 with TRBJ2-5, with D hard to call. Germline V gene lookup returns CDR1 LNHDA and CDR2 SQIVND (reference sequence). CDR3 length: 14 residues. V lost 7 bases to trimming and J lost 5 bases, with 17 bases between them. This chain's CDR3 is CASILRTARETQYF. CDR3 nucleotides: TGTGCCAGTATTCTCCGGACGGCTCGGGAGACCCAGTACTTC. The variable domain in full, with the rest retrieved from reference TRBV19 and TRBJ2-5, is DGGITQSPKYLFRKEGQNVTLSCEQNLNHDAMYWYRQDPGQGLRLIYYSQIVNDFQKGDIAEGYSVSREKKESFPLTVTSAQKNPTAFYLCASILRTARETQYFGPGTRLLVL.

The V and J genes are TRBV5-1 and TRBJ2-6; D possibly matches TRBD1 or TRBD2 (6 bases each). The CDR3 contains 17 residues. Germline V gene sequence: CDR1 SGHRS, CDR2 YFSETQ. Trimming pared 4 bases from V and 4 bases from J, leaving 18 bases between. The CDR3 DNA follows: TGCGCCAGCAGCGGAGGGACACTTAGCGCAGGGGCCAACGTCCTGACTTTC. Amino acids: CASSGGTLSAGANVLTF.

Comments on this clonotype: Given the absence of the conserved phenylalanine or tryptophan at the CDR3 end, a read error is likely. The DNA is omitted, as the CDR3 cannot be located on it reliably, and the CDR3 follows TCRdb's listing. This CDR3 is CASSLVLRVGSA. The chain uses TRBV12-3 or TRBV12-4 and TRBJ2-7; TRBD1 was called by the table and not checked on the DNA. The CDR3 has 12 residues if both end residues are counted.

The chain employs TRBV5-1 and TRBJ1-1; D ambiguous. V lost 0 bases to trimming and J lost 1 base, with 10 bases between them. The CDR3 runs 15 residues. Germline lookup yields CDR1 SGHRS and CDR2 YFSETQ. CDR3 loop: CASSLGGIQNTEAFF. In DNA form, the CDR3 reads TGCGCCAGCAGCTTGGGGGGTATCCAGAACACTGAAGCTTTCTTT. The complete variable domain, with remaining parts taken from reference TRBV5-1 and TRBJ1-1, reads KAGVTQTPRYLIKTRGQQVTLSCSPISGHRSVSWYQQTPGQGLQFLFEYFSETQRNKGNFPGRFSGRQFSNSRSEMNVSTLELGDSALYLCASSLGGIQNTEAFFGQGTRLTVV.

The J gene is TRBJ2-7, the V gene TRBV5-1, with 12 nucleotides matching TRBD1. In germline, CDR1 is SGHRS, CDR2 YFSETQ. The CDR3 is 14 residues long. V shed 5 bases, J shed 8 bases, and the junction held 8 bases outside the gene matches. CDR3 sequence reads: CASSRPGQGAQQYF. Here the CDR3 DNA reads TGCGCCAGCAGTCGTCCGGGACAGGGGGCGCAGCAGTACTTC.

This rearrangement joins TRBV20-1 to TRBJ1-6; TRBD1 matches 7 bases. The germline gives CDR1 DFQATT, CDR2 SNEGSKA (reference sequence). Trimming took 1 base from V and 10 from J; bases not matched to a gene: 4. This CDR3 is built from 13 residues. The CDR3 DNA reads TGCAGTGCTAGAGGACAGGGTGGATCACCCCTCCACTTT. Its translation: CSARGQGGSPLHF.

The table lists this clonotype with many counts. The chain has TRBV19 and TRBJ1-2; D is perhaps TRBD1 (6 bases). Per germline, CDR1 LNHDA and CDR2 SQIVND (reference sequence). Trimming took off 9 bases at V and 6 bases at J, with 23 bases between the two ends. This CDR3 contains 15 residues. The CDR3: CASSPIQGFSNGYTF. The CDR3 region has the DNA TGTGCCAGCTCCCCCATACAGGGATTCTCTAATGGCTACACCTTC.

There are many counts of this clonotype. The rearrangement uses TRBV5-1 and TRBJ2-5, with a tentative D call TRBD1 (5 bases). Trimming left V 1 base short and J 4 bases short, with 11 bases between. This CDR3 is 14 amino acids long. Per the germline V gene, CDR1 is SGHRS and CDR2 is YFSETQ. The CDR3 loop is CASSLLGRGETQYF. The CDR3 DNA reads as TGCGCCAGCAGCTTGCTGGGAAGGGGAGAGACCCAGTACTTC.

CDR3 in amino acids: CSVDIPLWGGYTF. CDR3 in DNA: TGCAGCGTTGATATCCCGTTGTGGGGTGGCTACACCTTC. The chain carries TRBV29-1 and TRBJ1-2; no clear D. The germline V and J ends were trimmed by 3 bases and 7 bases, with 15 bases remaining between them. The CDR3 runs 13 residues. CDR1 and CDR2 from the germline V gene are SQVTM and ANQGSEA.

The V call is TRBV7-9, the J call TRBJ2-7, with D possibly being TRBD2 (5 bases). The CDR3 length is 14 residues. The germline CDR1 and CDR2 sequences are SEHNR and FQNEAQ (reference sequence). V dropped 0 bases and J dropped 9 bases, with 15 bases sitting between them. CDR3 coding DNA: TGTGCCAGCAGCTTAGCCCGACTTGGAGGCGGGCAGTACTTC. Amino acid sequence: CASSLARLGGGQYF.

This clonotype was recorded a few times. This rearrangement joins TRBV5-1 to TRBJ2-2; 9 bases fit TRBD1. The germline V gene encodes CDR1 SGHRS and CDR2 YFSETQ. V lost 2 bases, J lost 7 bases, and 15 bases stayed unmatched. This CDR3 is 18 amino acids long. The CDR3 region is CASSLTGGQGLVVGELFF. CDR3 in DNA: TGCGCCAGCAGCTTAACCGGGGGACAGGGACTGGTCGTCGGGGAGCTGTTTTTT.

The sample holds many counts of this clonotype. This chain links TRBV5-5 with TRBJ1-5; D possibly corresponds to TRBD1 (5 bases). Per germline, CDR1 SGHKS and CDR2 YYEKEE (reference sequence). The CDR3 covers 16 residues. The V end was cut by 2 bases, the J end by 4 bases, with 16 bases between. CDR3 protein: CASSLSGSGGNQPQHF. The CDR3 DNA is TGTGCCAGCAGCTTATCAGGGTCAGGAGGGAATCAGCCCCAGCATTTT.

In DNA form, the CDR3 reads TGTGCCAGCAGCTTAAGCGCGGGACTAGGGTCAGAGACCCAGTACTTC. Amino acid sequence: CASSLSAGLGSETQYF. This chain joins TRBV7-9 and TRBJ2-5; 8 nucleotides match TRBD2. CDR3 size: 16 residues. V gave up 2 bases and J gave up 4 bases; unmatched junction bases: 9. CDR1 SEHNR and CDR2 FQNEAQ come from the germline V gene (reference sequence).

The CDR3 nucleotides read TGTGCCAGCAGCTTAGCGGATCCAGGGCGCTATGGCTACACCTTC. Amino acids: CASSLADPGRYGYTF. The chain is built from TRBV7-2 and TRBJ1-2; a possible D gene is TRBD1 (5 bases). Trimming took off 0 bases at V and 4 bases at J, with 12 bases between the two ends. CDR1 is SGHTA and CDR2 is FQGNSA in the germline V gene. The CDR3 consists of 15 residues.

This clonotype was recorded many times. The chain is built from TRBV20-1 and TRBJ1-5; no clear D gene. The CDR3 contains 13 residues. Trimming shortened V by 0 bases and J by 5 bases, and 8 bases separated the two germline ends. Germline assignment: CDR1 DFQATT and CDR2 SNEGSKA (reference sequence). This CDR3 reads CSAREAGDQPQHF. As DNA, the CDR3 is TGCAGTGCTAGAGAGGCCGGGGATCAGCCCCAGCATTTT.